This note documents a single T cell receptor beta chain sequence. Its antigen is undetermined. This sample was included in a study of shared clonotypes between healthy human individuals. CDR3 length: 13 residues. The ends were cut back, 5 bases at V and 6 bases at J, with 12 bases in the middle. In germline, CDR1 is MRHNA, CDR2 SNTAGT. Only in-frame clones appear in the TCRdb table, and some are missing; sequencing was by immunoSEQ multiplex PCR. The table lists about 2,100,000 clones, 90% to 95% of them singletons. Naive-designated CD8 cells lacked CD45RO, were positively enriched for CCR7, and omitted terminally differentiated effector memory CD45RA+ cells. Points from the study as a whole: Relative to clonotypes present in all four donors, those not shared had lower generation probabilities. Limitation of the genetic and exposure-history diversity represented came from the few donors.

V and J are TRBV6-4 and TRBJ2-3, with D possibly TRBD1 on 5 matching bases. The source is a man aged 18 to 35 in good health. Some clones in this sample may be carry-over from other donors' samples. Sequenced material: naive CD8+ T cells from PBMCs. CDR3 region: CASSQGSKDTQYF. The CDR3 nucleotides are TGTGCCAGCAGTCAGGGCAGTAAGGATACGCAGTATTTT.